A selection of T cell receptor beta chains follows, all from one sample in a study of spatial heterogeneity in lung cancer. TCRdb re-called the 5' RACE reads with MiXCR, one entry per CDR3 protein. The profile shows over 75,000 distinct CDR3 sequences, 15% to 20% of them singletons. This material consisted of PBMCs, taken at surgery. Source of these receptors: a male donor with early-stage non-small cell lung cancer. Each CDR3 is given with its conserved first and last residue. The order of the fields is V gene, J gene, D gene, clone size, CDR3 protein, CDR3 DNA. D genes are given only for firm matches. For some rows the clone size is stated as once, few or many, or as a class when expanded; others skip it.

v_gene: TRBV4-2; j_gene: TRBJ2-4; d_gene: TRBD2; abundance: many; CDR3aa: CASSQDAGGKNIQYF; CDR3nt: TGTGCCAGCAGCCAAGATGCGGGGGGCAAAAACATTCAGTACTTC
v_gene: TRBV6-2/TRBV6-3; j_gene: TRBJ2-3; d_gene: .; abundance: .; CDR3aa: CATSWDRTDTQYF; CDR3nt: TGTGCCACATCTTGGGACCGCACAGATACGCAGTATTTT
v_gene: TRBV5-1; j_gene: TRBJ1-4; d_gene: .; abundance: .; CDR3aa: CASSPTVATNEKLFF; CDR3nt: TGCGCCAGCAGCCCGACAGTTGCAACTAATGAAAAACTGTTTTTT
v_gene: TRBV20-1; j_gene: TRBJ2-4; d_gene: TRBD2; abundance: .; CDR3aa: CSGAGTSENIQYF; CDR3nt: TGCAGTGGGGCCGGGACTAGCGAGAACATTCAGTACTTC
v_gene: TRBV5-1; j_gene: TRBJ2-1; d_gene: .; abundance: .; CDR3aa: CASSQPGGLHNEQFF; CDR3nt: TGCGCCAGCAGCCAGCCCGGGGGACTTCACAATGAGCAGTTCTTC
v_gene: TRBV2; j_gene: TRBJ2-1; d_gene: TRBD2; abundance: .; CDR3aa: CASSEGGGVNEQFF; CDR3nt: TGTGCCAGCAGTGAAGGGGGAGGGGTTAATGAGCAGTTCTTC
v_gene: TRBV9; j_gene: TRBJ2-5; d_gene: .; abundance: few; CDR3aa: CASSVDSLGTQYF; CDR3nt: TGTGCCAGCAGCGTAGACTCTCTAGGGACCCAGTACTTC
v_gene: TRBV20-1; j_gene: TRBJ2-7; d_gene: .; abundance: many; CDR3aa: CSANLPPGSYEQYF; CDR3nt: TGCAGTGCGAACCTCCCGCCCGGGTCCTACGAGCAGTACTTC
v_gene: TRBV7-8; j_gene: TRBJ2-2; d_gene: .; abundance: .; CDR3aa: CASSLEGHMNTGELFF; CDR3nt: TGTGCCAGCAGCTTAGAGGGACATATGAACACCGGGGAGCTGTTTTTT
v_gene: TRBV18; j_gene: TRBJ1-2; d_gene: .; abundance: many; CDR3aa: CASSPPLENYGYTF; CDR3nt: TGTGCCAGCTCACCACCGTTGGAGAACTATGGCTACACCTTC
v_gene: TRBV20-1; j_gene: TRBJ1-1; d_gene: .; abundance: many; CDR3aa: CSARGGSADTEAFF; CDR3nt: TGCAGTGCTAGAGGGGGTTCTGCGGACACTGAAGCTTTCTTT
v_gene: TRBV18; j_gene: TRBJ2-2; d_gene: .; abundance: .; CDR3aa: CASSRQASNTGELFF; CDR3nt: TGTGCCAGCTCACGGCAGGCTTCGAACACCGGGGAGCTGTTTTTT
v_gene: TRBV5-5; j_gene: TRBJ2-1; d_gene: .; abundance: once; CDR3aa: CASSLGTSYNEQFF; CDR3nt: TGTGCCAGCAGCTTGGGGACCTCCTACAATGAGCAGTTCTTC
v_gene: TRBV9; j_gene: TRBJ2-1; d_gene: .; abundance: few; CDR3aa: CASSAPTRDEQFF; CDR3nt: TGTGCCAGCAGCGCCCCTACCAGGGATGAGCAGTTCTTC
v_gene: TRBV29-1; j_gene: TRBJ2-7; d_gene: TRBD1; abundance: many; CDR3aa: CSVQGQGNTHEQYF; CDR3nt: TGCAGCGTCCAGGGACAGGGGAATACCCACGAGCAGTACTTC
v_gene: TRBV4-3; j_gene: TRBJ2-2; d_gene: .; abundance: .; CDR3aa: CASASRDWDTGELFF; CDR3nt: TGCGCCAGCGCGAGTCGTGACTGGGACACCGGGGAGCTGTTTTTT
v_gene: TRBV9; j_gene: TRBJ1-1; d_gene: TRBD1; abundance: many; CDR3aa: CASSGSGGTQAEAFF; CDR3nt: TGTGCCAGCAGCGGATCAGGGGGCACTCAAGCTGAAGCTTTCTTT
v_gene: TRBV7-7; j_gene: TRBJ2-3; d_gene: .; abundance: .; CDR3aa: CASSPSDMIGTDTQYF; CDR3nt: TGTGCTAGCAGCCCATCGGACATGATTGGAACAGATACGCAGTATTTT
v_gene: TRBV3-1; j_gene: TRBJ2-1; d_gene: TRBD2; abundance: many; CDR3aa: CASSQDDLAGRDEQFF; CDR3nt: TGTGCCAGCAGCCAAGATGACCTAGCGGGGAGGGATGAGCAGTTCTTC
v_gene: TRBV20-1; j_gene: TRBJ1-5; d_gene: TRBD1; abundance: many; CDR3aa: CSAGDRGFNQPQHF; CDR3nt: TGCAGTGCTGGAGACAGGGGCTTCAATCAGCCCCAGCATTTT
v_gene: TRBV7-6; j_gene: TRBJ1-6; d_gene: .; abundance: few; CDR3aa: CASSLSQMNNSPLHF; CDR3nt: TGTGCCAGCAGCTTAAGTCAGATGAATAATTCACCCCTCCACTTT